This T cell receptor (beta chain) is drawn from a study of shared clonotypes between healthy human individuals. Findings and caveats of the study: A generally larger estimated richness was seen in naive subsets than in memory subsets.

With 8 bases clipped from V and 10 bases from J, the junction kept 17 bases outside the gene matches. The V gene's germline CDR1 is GTSNPN and CDR2 SVGIG (reference sequence). CDR3 length: 14 amino acids. CD4+ cells were split into CD45RA+ naive and CD45RA-negative memory subsets. Produced via immunoSEQ multiplex PCR; TCRdb's table is partial and in-frame only. The sample yields roughly 2.4 million clones, 90% to 97% seen once. With respect to this clone: Its antigen is unknown.

The clonotype was recovered from a man aged 18-30 years in good health. Specimen: naive CD4+ T cells sorted from blood. Regarding subset: CD45RA+ positively selected. The chain joins TRBV30 to TRBJ2-1, with TRBD2 identical over 7 bases. The DNA for the CDR3 is TGTGCCGGACGGGGAACGGGGGGTTCCTCAGAGCAGTTCTTC. Protein: CAGRGTGGSSEQFF.